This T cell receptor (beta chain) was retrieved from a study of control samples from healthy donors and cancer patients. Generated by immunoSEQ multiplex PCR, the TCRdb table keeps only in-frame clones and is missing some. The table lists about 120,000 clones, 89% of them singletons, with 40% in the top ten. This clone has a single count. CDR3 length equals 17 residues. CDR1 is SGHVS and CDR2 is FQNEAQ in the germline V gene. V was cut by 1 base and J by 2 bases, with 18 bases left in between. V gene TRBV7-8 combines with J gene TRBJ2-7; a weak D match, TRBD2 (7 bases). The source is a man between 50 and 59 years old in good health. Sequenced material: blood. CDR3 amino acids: CASSLGTLGGAPYEQYF. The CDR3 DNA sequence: TGTGCCAGCAGCTTAGGTACCCTGGGGGGGGCTCCCTACGAGCAGTACTTC.